One and the same sample provided the 25 T cell receptor beta chains below, sequenced in a study of control samples from healthy donors and cancer patients. Produced via immunoSEQ multiplex PCR; TCRdb's table is partial and in-frame only. The table shows some 130,000 clones, with more than 85% occurring only once. Sequencing input: PBMCs. These receptors were collected from a man aged 45-60 years with head and neck cancer.

V gene TRBV4-3 combines with J gene TRBJ1-1; D is possibly TRBD1 (5 bases). The ends were cut back, 2 bases at V and 7 bases at J, with 11 bases in the middle. The CDR3 runs 13 residues. Per the germline V gene, CDR1 is LGHNA and CDR2 is YSLEER. The DNA for the CDR3 is TGCGCCAGCAGCCAAAGTTTGAGGGGTGAAGCTTTCTTT. Its translation: CASSQSLRGEAFF.

The chain is built from TRBV28 and TRBJ1-2; D is undetermined. This CDR3 is 14 amino acids long. Per germline, CDR1 MDHEN and CDR2 SYDVKM. V dropped 4 bases and J dropped 1 base, with 10 bases sitting between them. In DNA form, the CDR3 reads TGTGCCAGCAGTTATTTCGGGGATAACTATGGCTACACCTTC. This codes for CASSYFGDNYGYTF.

The chain is built from TRBV12-3 or TRBV12-4 and TRBJ1-2; TRBD1 might be the D (5 bases). V was trimmed by 4 bases and J by 4 bases, leaving 10 bases between them. This CDR3 region has 13 residues. This CDR3 reads CASSSRGAYGYTF. In DNA, the CDR3 is TGTGCCAGCAGTTCCCGGGGCGCCTATGGCTACACCTTC.

This clone qualifies as medium-sized (0.01 to 0.1%). The chain employs TRBV6-2 or TRBV6-3 and TRBJ2-2; tentatively, D is TRBD2 (6 bases). The ends were cut back, 6 bases at V and 4 bases at J, with 15 bases in the middle. CDR1 is MNHEY, CDR2 SVGEGT, per germline. This CDR3 has 15 amino acids. The CDR3 loop reads CASSRGDPGTGELFF. The CDR3 nucleotides read TGTGCCAGCAGCCGCGGGGACCCCGGCACCGGGGAGCTGTTTTTT.

V is TRBV4-2 and J is TRBJ2-2; D may be TRBD1 or TRBD2 (6 bases each). This CDR3 contains 15 residues. V was shortened by 0 bases and J by 10 bases, with 15 bases between the two germline ends. The V gene's germline CDR1 is LGHNA and CDR2 YNFKEQ. In DNA form, the CDR3 reads TGTGCCAGCAGCCAAGATGGGGGCGGGGTAGAGGAGCTGTTTTTT. Amino acid sequence: CASSQDGGGVEELFF.

The chain is built from TRBV6-6 and TRBJ2-5, with 10 positions matching TRBD1. The CDR3 sequence is 14 residues long. Germline V gene sequence: CDR1 MNHNY, CDR2 SVGAGI (reference sequence). The V and J ends lost 5 bases and 5 bases, in that order; junction bases with no gene match: 5. The chain's CDR3 is CASSRQGAGETQYF. The CDR3 bases are TGTGCCAGCAGTCGACAGGGGGCGGGGGAGACCCAGTACTTC.

The gene calls are TRBV11-2 and TRBJ1-2; possible D gene TRBD1, 6 bases. Germline CDR1 and CDR2: SGHAT and FQNNGV. The CDR3 loop spans 14 amino acids. Trimming cost V 3 bases and J 7 bases, with 15 bases left between them. The CDR3 reads CASSLEGGEGGYTF. The CDR3 DNA sequence: TGTGCCAGCAGCTTGGAGGGGGGAGAGGGTGGCTACACCTTC.

The chain carries TRBV18 and TRBJ1-1; the D is unclear. From germline, CDR1 is KGHSH and CDR2 LQKENI. The V end was cut by 0 bases, the J end by 6 bases, with 8 bases between. The CDR3 contains 13 residues. In DNA form, the CDR3 reads TGTGCCAGCTCACCACCTGGCGGATCTGAAGCTTTCTTT. This encodes CASSPPGGSEAFF.

The chain is built from TRBV28 and TRBJ2-3; TRBD1 aligns across 8 bases. This CDR3 comprises 17 residues. Germline assignment: CDR1 MDHEN and CDR2 SYDVKM. V gave up 4 bases and J gave up 1 base; unmatched junction bases: 10. This CDR3 is CASSSPTGGEGTDTQYF. CDR3 coding DNA: TGTGCCAGCAGTTCGCCAACAGGGGGTGAGGGCACAGATACGCAGTATTTT. Using reference TRBV28 and TRBJ2-3 for the parts outside the CDR3, the full variable domain is DVKVTQSSRYLVKRTGEKVFLECVQDMDHENMFWYRQDPGLGLRLIYFSYDVKMKEKGDIPEGYSVSREKKERFSLILESASTNQTSMYLCASSSPTGGEGTDTQYFGPGTRLTVL.

This chain joins TRBV30 and TRBJ1-3, with a possible D match to TRBD1 (5 bases). The CDR3 has 12 residues. V lost 3 bases and J lost 6, with 9 bases in between. Germline V gene data show CDR1 as GTSNPN and CDR2 as SVGIG (reference sequence). The CDR3 region has the DNA TGTGCCTGGAGGGAGACAGCAAACACCATATATTTT. Protein sequence: CAWRETANTIYF.

This rearrangement joins TRBV6-2 or TRBV6-3 to TRBJ2-3, with 8 bases that match TRBD2. V lost 5 bases and J lost 0; bases outside the gene matches: 16. The CDR3 is made up of 19 amino acids. The V gene's germline CDR1 is MNHEY and CDR2 SVGEGT. CDR3 in DNA: TGTGCCAGCAGTCTCCTCAGAGCGGGGGCCACATTAAGCACAGATACGCAGTATTTT. This translates into CASSLLRAGATLSTDTQYF.

This CDR3 reads CASSSPGHLASEQYF. CDR3 nucleotide sequence: TGTGCCAGCAGCTCACCGGGACACTTGGCTAGCGAGCAGTACTTC. The chain combines TRBV7-2 with TRBJ2-7; a possible D gene is TRBD1 (6 bases). In germline, CDR1 is SGHTA, CDR2 FQGNSA. V shed 4 bases and J shed 6 bases, with 19 bases lying between them. The CDR3 length is 15 residues. The full variable domain, rest sourced from reference TRBV7-2 and TRBJ2-7, is GAGVSQSPSNKVTEKGKDVELRCDPISGHTALYWYRQSLGQGLEFLIYFQGNSAPDKSGLPSDRFSAERTGGSVSTLTIQRTQQEDSAVYLCASSSPGHLASEQYFGPGTRLTVT.

A few counts support this clone. This rearrangement joins TRBV4-1 to TRBJ1-5; no clear D gene. CDR3 length: 16 residues. Germline values: CDR1 MGHRA, CDR2 YSYEKL. Trimming left V 3 bases short and J 0 bases short, with 12 bases between. The CDR3 coding sequence is TGCGCCAGCAGCCAGGGCCGGGCATATAGCAATCAGCCCCAGCATTTT. Residues: CASSQGRAYSNQPQHF.

The chain recombines TRBV29-1 with TRBJ2-3; no clear D gene. The CDR3 is 11 residues long. Trimming left V 2 bases short and J 3 bases short, with 3 bases between. Germline CDR1 SQVTM, CDR2 ANQGSEA. The CDR3 loop reads CSVERTDTQYF. The CDR3 region has the DNA TGCAGCGTTGAAAGAACAGATACGCAGTATTTT.

V and J are TRBV27 and TRBJ1-2, with 9 nucleotides matching TRBD1. Germline V gives CDR1 MNHEY, CDR2 SMNVEV (reference sequence). The CDR3 runs to 16 residues. V trimming: 7 bases; J trimming: 4 bases; junction bases outside the gene matches: 13. CDR3 in DNA: TGTGCCAGCAAGGGACAGGGACGGTTGGGCGGCTATGGCTACACCTTC. Protein product: CASKGQGRLGGYGYTF.

J is TRBJ2-2 and V is TRBV7-3; D gene unclear. Germline V gene lookup returns CDR1 SGHTA and CDR2 FQGTGA. The CDR3 consists of 14 residues. V was trimmed by 2 bases and J by 4 bases, leaving 8 bases between them. The CDR3 DNA is TGTGCCAGCAGCTTAGACTTCTCCACCGGGGAGCTGTTTTTT. Residues: CASSLDFSTGELFF.

The V call is TRBV2, the J call TRBJ2-1, with unresolved D. Trimming stripped 4 bases from V and 0 bases from J, with 10 bases between. Germline CDR1 is SNHLY and CDR2 is FYNNEI. CDR3 length equals 15 residues. Written as DNA, the CDR3 is TGTGCCAGCAGTGTTGGCGCCAGCTCCTACAATGAGCAGTTCTTC. This sequence encodes CASSVGASSYNEQFF.

This clone occurred once. The genes are TRBV6-6 and TRBJ1-1; a possible D gene is TRBD1 (5 bases). The CDR3 consists of 13 residues. The V and J ends lost 7 bases and 1 base respectively, with 10 bases between them. CDR1 and CDR2 (germline): MNHNY, SVGAGI (reference sequence). CDR3 sequence (DNA): TGTGCCAGCATGGGACGGGAGAACACTGAAGCTTTCTTT. Its translation is CASMGRENTEAFF.

This rearrangement joins TRBV5-6 to TRBJ2-1, with TRBD2 matching 12 bases. The CDR3 consists of 16 residues. Trimming took 2 bases from V and 4 from J; bases not matched to a gene: 4. CDR1 and CDR2 from the germline V gene are SGHDT and YYEEEE. The CDR3 region is CASSFGLAGGYNEQFF. Here the CDR3 DNA reads TGTGCCAGCAGCTTTGGTCTAGCGGGGGGGTACAATGAGCAGTTCTTC.

The chain combines TRBV6-2 or TRBV6-3 with TRBJ2-5; no definite D call. Germline V CDR1 and CDR2: MNHEY, SVGEGT. The CDR3 runs 12 residues. The V and J ends lost 4 bases and 4 bases respectively, with 7 bases between them. The CDR3 loop is CASSSLGETQYF. Written as DNA, the CDR3 is TGTGCCAGCAGTTCTTTAGGAGAGACCCAGTACTTC.

This CDR3 reads CATSDLGQATGELFF. CDR3 nucleotides: TGTGCCACCAGTGATTTAGGGCAGGCCACCGGGGAGCTGTTTTTT. The V and J genes are TRBV24-1 and TRBJ2-2; D remains ambiguous. Deletions cut 1 base from V and 4 bases from J, with 9 bases between. Germline CDR1 is KGHDR and CDR2 is SFDVKD. CDR3 length equals 15 residues.

V is TRBV6-6 and J is TRBJ1-1; no clear D gene. Germline CDR1 reads MNHNY; CDR2 reads SVGAGI (reference sequence). V lost 5 bases, J lost 6 bases, and 13 bases lay in between. The CDR3 totals 13 residues. The CDR3 loop reads CASSDSEVSEAFF. CDR3 nucleotides: TGTGCCAGCAGTGATTCGGAGGTCTCTGAAGCTTTCTTT.

The rearrangement joins TRBV12-5 to TRBJ1-2, with D uncertain. V lost 0 bases to trimming and J lost 7 bases, with 12 bases between them. CDR1 is LGHNT and CDR2 is FRNRAP in the germline V gene. The CDR3 has 14 residues. The CDR3 bases are TGTGCTAGTGGTTTGGTACCGGGAGGTCGTGGCTACACCTTC. Residues: CASGLVPGGRGYTF.

The chain employs TRBV5-8 and TRBJ2-3; 8 nucleotides match TRBD2. V gave up 4 bases and J gave up 2 bases; unmatched junction bases: 12. This CDR3 comprises 17 residues. CDR1 is SGHTS, CDR2 YDEGEE, per germline. The CDR3 sequence is CASSRSVKRGPTDTQYF. The CDR3, as DNA: TGTGCCAGCAGCCGGAGTGTTAAGCGGGGGCCCACAGATACGCAGTATTTT.

This chain uses TRBV6-1 with TRBJ2-3; a possible D gene is TRBD2 (6 bases). Germline V CDR1 and CDR2: MNHNS, SASEGT. V was pared by 0 bases and J by 5 bases, with 9 bases between. This CDR3 spans 14 amino acids. CDR3 residues: CASSEAGGGDTQYF. In nucleotides, the CDR3 is TGTGCCAGCAGTGAAGCGGGGGGAGGAGATACGCAGTATTTT.